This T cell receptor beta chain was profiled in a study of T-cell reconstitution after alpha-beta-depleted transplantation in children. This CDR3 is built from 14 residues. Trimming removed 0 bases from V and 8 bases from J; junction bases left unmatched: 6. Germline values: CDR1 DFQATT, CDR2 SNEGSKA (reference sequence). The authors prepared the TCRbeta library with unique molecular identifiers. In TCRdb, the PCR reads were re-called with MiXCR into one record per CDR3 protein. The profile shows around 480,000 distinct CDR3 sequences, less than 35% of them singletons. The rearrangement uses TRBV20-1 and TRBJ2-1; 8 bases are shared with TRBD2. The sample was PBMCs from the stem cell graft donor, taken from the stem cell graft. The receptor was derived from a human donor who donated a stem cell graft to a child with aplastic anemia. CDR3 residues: CSARDPGRGYEQFF. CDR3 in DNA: TGCAGTGCTAGAGATCCCGGGAGGGGGTATGAGCAGTTCTTC.